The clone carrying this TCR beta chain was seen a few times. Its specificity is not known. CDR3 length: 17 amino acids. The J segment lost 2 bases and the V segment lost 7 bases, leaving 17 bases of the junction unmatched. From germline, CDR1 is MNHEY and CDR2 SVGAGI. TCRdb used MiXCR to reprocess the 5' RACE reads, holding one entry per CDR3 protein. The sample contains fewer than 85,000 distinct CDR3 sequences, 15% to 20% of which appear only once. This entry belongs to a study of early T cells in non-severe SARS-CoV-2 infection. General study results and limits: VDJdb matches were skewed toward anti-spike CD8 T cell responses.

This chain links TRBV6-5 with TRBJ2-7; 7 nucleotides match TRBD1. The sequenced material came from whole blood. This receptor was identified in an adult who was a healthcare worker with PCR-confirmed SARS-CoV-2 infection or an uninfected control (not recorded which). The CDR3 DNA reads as TGTGCCAGCATTCGGAACATCAGACAGGGCTCACCCTACGAGCAGTACTTC. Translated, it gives CASIRNIRQGSPYEQYF.